The table lists the clone carrying this TCR beta chain with a few counts. As yet, its antigen is unknown. PCR amplification relied on 60 Vbeta primers (plus 13 Jbeta primers). Only in-frame clones appear in the TCRdb table, and some are missing; sequencing was by immunoSEQ multiplex PCR. This table holds roughly 90,000 clones, 78% found once. This sample is drawn from a study of cytomegalovirus exposure and HLA in healthy donors. Overall study findings and caveats: Previous analysis showed most TCR beta V segments were productive about 87% or about 30% of the time. Later on, a genetic analysis was performed. It linked a missense variant in DCLRE1C with V- and J-gene trimming of TCR beta.

This sequence originates from a woman aged 40 to 50 in good health and CMV-seropositive. The sample consisted of PBMCs.

The CDR3 nucleotides read TGTGCCAGCAGCCAAGATGTTCTAGCGGGGGTGGTTGGGGCCAACGTCCTGACTTTC. It specifies CASSQDVLAGVVGANVLTF. The chain has TRBV4-2 and TRBJ2-6; 10 nucleotides match TRBD2. The CDR3 has 19 residues. The germline CDR1 and CDR2 sequences are LGHNA and YNFKEQ. V lost 0 bases to trimming and J lost 3 bases; unmatched junction nucleotides: 8.